These 21 T cell receptor beta chains share one sample of origin, sequenced in a study of patients and donors after allogeneic stem cell transplantation. One entry per CDR3 protein, called by TCRdb with MiXCR from the RT-PCR reads. The sample consists of 87,000 or so distinct CDR3 sequences, 4.5% to 5% of them appearing once. The sample was blood, either unsorted or a sorted T cell fraction (not recorded which). The receptors come from a human donor who was either an allogeneic HSCT recipient or a stem cell or donor lymphocyte infusion donor (not recorded which). It is not recorded whose cells these are; they may come from a transplant donor.

A remark on this clonotype: A much larger clonotype is one base distant, so this may be a read error. This chain links TRBV20-1 with TRBJ2-1, with TRBD2 matching 10 bases. Looked up from germline, CDR1 is DFQATT and CDR2 is SNEGSKA (reference sequence). The CDR3 has 16 amino acids. With 5 bases clipped from V and 0 bases from J, the junction kept 7 bases outside the gene matches. CDR3 coding DNA: TGCAGTGCTGTTATACTAGCGGGAAGCTCCTACAATGAGCAGTTCTTC. Translation: CSAVILAGSSYNEQFF.

This clonotype was seen many times. V and J are TRBV15 and TRBJ2-3; TRBD2 agrees at 10 bases. The CDR3 runs 15 residues. V was pared by 8 bases and J by 6 bases, with 11 bases of the junction left unmatched. Germline CDR1 reads LNHNV; CDR2 reads YYDKDF (reference sequence). CDR3 sequence (DNA): TGTGCCACCGCTGGGGGTGAACTAGCGGGGGATACGCAGTATTTT. It is translated as CATAGGELAGDTQYF.

This clonotype showed up just a few times. V gene TRBV20-1 combines with J gene TRBJ2-4, with TRBD1 matching 8 bases. V shed 5 bases, J shed 2 bases, and the junction held 5 bases outside the gene matches. Germline V lookup: CDR1 DFQATT, CDR2 SNEGSKA (reference sequence). The CDR3 loop spans 14 amino acids. The CDR3 sequence is CSAPDRDTKNIQYF. CDR3 sequence (DNA): TGCAGTGCTCCGGACAGGGACACCAAAAACATTCAGTACTTC.

This clonotype was counted ten times or more. V gene TRBV7-9 combines with J gene TRBJ2-1; D is ambiguous. Trimming removed 2 bases at V and 8 bases at J, with 7 bases between. This CDR3 is built from 12 residues. Germline loops: CDR1 SEHNR, CDR2 FQNEAQ (reference sequence). CDR3 residues: CASSLTIDEQFF. The CDR3 DNA reads as TGTGCCAGCAGCTTAACCATCGATGAGCAGTTCTTC. Based on the CDR3 plus reference TRBV7-9 and TRBJ2-1, the full variable domain is DTGVSQNPRHKITKRGQNVTFRCDPISEHNRLYWYRQTLGQGPEFLTYFQNEAQLEKSRLLSDRFSAERPKGSFSTLEIQRTEQGDSAMYLCASSLTIDEQFFGPGTRLTVL.

This clonotype was seen ten or more times. This sequence joins TRBV7-9 and TRBJ2-1; D is unresolved. V was clipped by 1 base and J by 0 bases, with 13 bases between them. The V gene's germline CDR1 is SEHNR and CDR2 FQNEAQ (reference sequence). CDR3 length equals 17 residues. The CDR3 nucleotides read TGTGCCAGCAGCTTAGGCCAGACACCCTTCTCCTACAATGAGCAGTTCTTC. Amino acid sequence: CASSLGQTPFSYNEQFF.

Ten or more counts support this clonotype. The J gene is TRBJ2-6, the V gene TRBV19; D remains unclear. Looked up from germline, CDR1 is LNHDA and CDR2 is SQIVND (reference sequence). V lost 1 base and J 0 bases, leaving 7 bases between the germline ends. The CDR3 is 16 residues long. CDR3 in amino acids: CASSIGGRSGANVLTF. The DNA for the CDR3 is TGTGCCAGTAGTATAGGAGGCCGCTCTGGGGCCAACGTCCTGACTTTC.

This clonotype has only one observation. A much larger clone sits a single nucleotide away, making a read error possible. V usage is TRBV6-1 and J usage is TRBJ1-2; D is unclear. Germline V lookup: CDR1 MNHNS, CDR2 SASEGT. This CDR3 spans 15 amino acids. The chain's CDR3 is CASSLLTSAPYGFTF. For the CDR3, the DNA is TGTGCCAGCAGCCTCCTTACATCGGCCCCCTATGGCTTCACCTTC.

This clonotype was seen many times. V gene TRBV12-3 or TRBV12-4 combines with J gene TRBJ2-7; 9 positions agree with TRBD1. The CDR3 is 14 amino acids. The junction had 5 bases not matched to a gene; V was cut back by 5 bases and J by 3 bases. CDR3 sequence: CASSGGTGRYEQYF. The CDR3 nucleotides read TGTGCCAGCAGTGGGGGGACAGGGCGCTACGAGCAGTACTTC.

This chain joins TRBV5-5 and TRBJ1-1; D gene ambiguous. CDR3 length: 13 residues. V was pared by 0 bases and J by 3 bases, with 6 bases between. CDR1 and CDR2 from the germline V gene are SGHKS and YYEKEE (reference sequence). The CDR3 DNA sequence: TGTGCCAGCAGCTTGGTGAGGGACACTGAAGCTTTCTTT. Protein sequence: CASSLVRDTEAFF.

This clonotype was seen more than once but under ten times. This chain joins TRBV5-4 and TRBJ2-3; 11 nucleotides line up with TRBD2. Trimming cost V 1 base and J 6 bases; bases outside gene matches: 4. The germline CDR1 and CDR2 sequences are SGHNT and YYREEE (reference sequence). CDR3 length equals 15 residues. CDR3 protein: CASSLTSGSSDTQYF. Written as DNA, the CDR3 is TGTGCCAGCAGCTTGACTAGCGGGAGTTCGGATACGCAGTATTTT.

Many counts were recorded for this clonotype. In nucleotides, the CDR3 is TGTGCCAGCAGCTTAGCTGGTAGACCGAACACTGAAGCTTTCTTT. Protein: CASSLAGRPNTEAFF. The V and J genes are TRBV7-9 and TRBJ1-1; no firm D call. CDR1 is SEHNR, CDR2 FQNEAQ, per germline (reference sequence). This CDR3 comprises 15 residues. With 0 bases removed from V and 1 base from J, the gap between germline ends came to 9 bases. The whole variable domain, filled in from reference TRBV7-9 and TRBJ1-1, reads DTGVSQNPRHKITKRGQNVTFRCDPISEHNRLYWYRQTLGQGPEFLTYFQNEAQLEKSRLLSDRFSAERPKGSFSTLEIQRTEQGDSAMYLCASSLAGRPNTEAFFGQGTRLTVV.

This clonotype was observed a handful of times. The chain couples TRBV2 to TRBJ1-2, with D possibly TRBD1 on 5 matching bases. The V end lost 4 bases, the J end lost 14 bases, and 20 bases lay between the germline ends. Germline values: CDR1 SNHLY, CDR2 FYNNEI. The CDR3 loop spans 13 amino acids. CDR3 in amino acids: CASSARDRVRCTF. The CDR3 nucleotides read TGTGCCAGCAGTGCCCGGGACCGAGTGAGGTGTACCTTC.

This clonotype was recorded at least ten times. In nucleotides, the CDR3 is TGTGCCATCAGTGATGTTGCTAGGGCAAATTCACCCCTCCACTTT. Translation: CAISDVARANSPLHF. The V and J genes are TRBV10-3 and TRBJ1-6; no firm D call. CDR1 ENHRY and CDR2 SYGVKD come from the germline V gene. V lost 3 bases to trimming and J lost 7 bases, with 13 bases between them. This CDR3 has 15 residues.

The V gene is TRBV20-1, the J gene TRBJ2-7, with 7 nucleotides matching TRBD2. This CDR3 has 14 residues. With V trimmed by 6 bases and J by 0 bases, 8 bases remained unmatched. Germline CDR1 DFQATT, CDR2 SNEGSKA (reference sequence). CDR3 loop: CSATGLLSSYEQYF. The CDR3 DNA reads as TGCAGTGCGACGGGACTACTTTCCTCCTACGAGCAGTACTTC.

This clonotype was seen many times. V gene TRBV11-3 combines with J gene TRBJ2-3, with D hard to call. Between the trimmed V and J ends, which lost 3 bases and 4 bases, there was a span of 8 bases. From germline, CDR1 is SGHNT and CDR2 YENEEA. The CDR3 has 13 residues. CDR3 DNA: TGTGCCAGCAGCTTGGGCGCCCCAGATACGCAGTATTTT. Translating it yields CASSLGAPDTQYF. Drawing the rest from reference TRBV11-3 and TRBJ2-3, the complete variable domain is EAGVVQSPRYKIIEKKQPVAFWCNPISGHNTLYWYLQNLGQGPELLIRYENEEAVDDSQLPKDRFSAERLKGVDSTLKIQPAELGDSAVYLCASSLGAPDTQYFGPGTRLTVL.

In its sample, this clonotype was seen many times. The genes are TRBV2 and TRBJ2-1, with 7 bases matching TRBD2. Losses at the gene ends were 4 bases for V and 2 bases for J; bases not matched to a gene: 5. The CDR3 extends over 15 amino acids. Germline V gene lookup returns CDR1 SNHLY and CDR2 FYNNEI. CDR3 sequence: CASSARAGPYNEQFF. The CDR3 nucleotides read TGTGCCAGCAGTGCACGAGCGGGGCCCTACAATGAGCAGTTCTTC.

This clonotype was picked up many times. The chain recombines TRBV2 with TRBJ1-4; D is unresolved. This CDR3 is built from 16 residues. The ends were cut back, 1 base at V and 0 bases at J, with 9 bases in the middle. Germline V gene lookup returns CDR1 SNHLY and CDR2 FYNNEI. The CDR3 bases are TGTGCCAGCAGTGAAGGGCAGTTTGCAACTAATGAAAAACTGTTTTTT. Translation gives CASSEGQFATNEKLFF.

CDR3 protein: CSARDLLGGGINEQFF. CDR3 in DNA: TGCAGTGCTAGAGATCTCTTGGGGGGGGGCATAAATGAGCAGTTCTTC. This chain connects TRBV20-1 to TRBJ2-1; D possibly corresponds to TRBD2 (7 bases). Trimming pared 0 bases from V and 7 bases from J, leaving 19 bases between. There are 16 residues in the CDR3. From germline, CDR1 is DFQATT and CDR2 SNEGSKA (reference sequence).

This clonotype was counted many times. This chain links TRBV4-2 with TRBJ2-2, with 11 bases lining up with TRBD2. CDR1 is LGHNA and CDR2 is YNFKEQ in the germline V gene. The CDR3 totals 16 residues. Trimming cost V 0 bases and J 6 bases; bases outside gene matches: 3. The CDR3 region has the DNA TGTGCCAGCAGCCAAGATGTTAGCGGGAGGGCCGGGGAGCTGTTTTTT. Residues: CASSQDVSGRAGELFF.

The chain joins TRBV29-1 to TRBJ2-7, with D perhaps matching TRBD2 (5 bases). The CDR3 is made up of 14 amino acids. V shed 6 bases and J shed 7 bases, with 22 bases lying between them. Germline V gene sequence: CDR1 SQVTM, CDR2 ANQGSEA. CDR3 amino acids: CSVEEVIQSGEQYF. In nucleotides, the CDR3 is TGCAGCGTCGAGGAAGTCATCCAATCGGGGGAGCAGTACTTC.

This clonotype has ten or more counts. CDR3 sequence: CSVTRQRNTEAFF. DNA of the CDR3: TGCAGCGTGACGCGGCAGAGGAACACTGAAGCTTTCTTT. V is TRBV29-1 and J is TRBJ1-1; D is unclear. The germline gives CDR1 SQVTM, CDR2 ANQGSEA. Trimming left V 6 bases short and J 1 base short, with 12 bases between. This CDR3 is built from 13 residues. The variable domain in full, completed from reference TRBV29-1 and TRBJ1-1, reads SAVISQKPSRDICQRGTSLTIQCQVDSQVTMMFWYRQQPGQSLTLIATANQGSEATYESGFVIDKFPISRPNLTFSTLTVSNMSPEDSSIYLCSVTRQRNTEAFFGQGTRLTVV.